This T cell receptor (beta chain) was captured in a study of long-term antiretroviral therapy in people with HIV. Study results and limitations: Clones that had undergone expansion before ART prevailed in the repertoire throughout all time points.

Turning to this clone: Its antigen is not known.

Survey level was the resolution at which the v3.0 immunoSEQ assay ran. This table comes from immunoSEQ multiplex PCR, and its TCRdb copy is limited to in-frame clones, with some not included. In the table there are over 25,000 clones, more than 80% of which are singletons. The CDR3 covers 12 residues. V was cut by 4 bases and J by 5 bases, with 10 bases left in between. Germline CDR1 reads SGHRS; CDR2 reads YFSETQ. The sample here was unsorted PBMCs, taken 3.2 years before starting antiretroviral therapy. This receptor was taken from a man between 45 and 60 years old with HIV. This sequence joins TRBV5-1 and TRBJ2-7; no reliable D call. This CDR3 reads CASSEQTDEQYF. Here the CDR3 DNA reads TGCGCCAGCAGCGAACAGACGGACGAGCAGTACTTC.